Below, 9 T cell receptor beta chains from the same sample are listed, as sequenced in a study of blood T cell repertoires in COVID-19. This table comes from immunoSEQ multiplex PCR, and its TCRdb copy is limited to in-frame clones, with some not included. The sample has about 44,000 clones, 70% to 90% seen once. Sequenced input: peripheral blood. These receptor sequences come from a man between 65 and 85 years old with active COVID-19.

This chain uses TRBV5-1 with TRBJ2-5; TRBD1 agrees at 11 bases. CDR1 is SGHRS, CDR2 YFSETQ, per germline. The ends lost 1 base at V and 4 bases at J; junction bases unmatched: 12. The CDR3 covers 18 residues. CDR3 amino acids: CASSLLPGTGGLGETQYF. The CDR3 coding sequence is TGCGCCAGCAGCTTGCTACCCGGGACAGGGGGTCTGGGAGAGACCCAGTACTTC. The entire variable domain, with the rest obtained from reference TRBV5-1 and TRBJ2-5, is as follows: KAGVTQTPRYLIKTRGQQVTLSCSPISGHRSVSWYQQTPGQGLQFLFEYFSETQRNKGNFPGRFSGRQFSNSRSEMNVSTLELGDSALYLCASSLLPGTGGLGETQYFGPGTRLLVL.

This clone was detected only once. This sequence joins TRBV4-2 and TRBJ1-1, with 8 bases lining up with TRBD1. J was trimmed by 1 base and V by 5 bases; bases with no gene match: 6. CDR1 is LGHNA and CDR2 is YNFKEQ in the germline V gene. The CDR3 is made up of 15 amino acids. The CDR3 DNA reads TGTGCCAGCAGCTTCTCGGACAGGGAGAACACTGAAGCTTTCTTT. Translation gives CASSFSDRENTEAFF.

This chain uses TRBV5-8 with TRBJ2-7, with TRBD1 matching over 7 bases. The J segment lost 7 bases and the V segment lost 4 bases, leaving 20 bases of the junction unmatched. Germline-derived CDR1 and CDR2 are SGHTS and YDEGEE. This CDR3 has 17 amino acids. The CDR3 reads CASSPTGKRLISREQYF. In DNA, the CDR3 is TGTGCCAGCAGCCCGACAGGGAAGAGACTTATATCTCGGGAGCAGTACTTC.

This clone was detected only once. The rearrangement joins TRBV6-2 or TRBV6-3 to TRBJ2-1; 9 nucleotides match TRBD1. The CDR3 is made up of 15 amino acids. V gave up 4 bases and J gave up 4 bases; unmatched junction bases: 5. Per the germline V gene, CDR1 is MNHEY and CDR2 is SVGEGT. CDR3 amino acids: CASSSPGQGYNEQFF. The CDR3 DNA reads as TGTGCCAGCAGTTCGCCGGGACAGGGATACAATGAGCAGTTCTTC.

The chain uses TRBV28 and TRBJ2-2; 7 bases agree with TRBD1. The CDR3 extends over 19 amino acids. Looked up from germline, CDR1 is MDHEN and CDR2 is SYDVKM. The trim removed 3 bases at V and 5 bases at J, leaving 18 bases unmatched. CDR3: CASSLNTWGQRERTGELFF. The DNA for the CDR3 is TGTGCCAGCAGTTTGAATACGTGGGGACAGAGAGAGAGAACCGGGGAGCTGTTTTTT.

The chain couples TRBV11-1 to TRBJ1-4; D is undetermined. The CDR3 is 13 residues long. Trimming took 5 bases from V and 4 from J, leaving 8 bases between them. Germline V gene sequence: CDR1 SGHAT, CDR2 FQDESV (reference sequence). The DNA for the CDR3 is TGTGCCAGCAGCAGACACGTTAATGAAAAACTGTTTTTT. Translation gives CASSRHVNEKLFF.

The chain links TRBV19 to TRBJ2-7; 12 nucleotides agree with TRBD1. Germline CDR1 is LNHDA and CDR2 is SQIVND (reference sequence). The trim removed 3 bases at V and 5 bases at J, leaving 8 bases unmatched. CDR3 size: 16 residues. The CDR3 DNA follows: TGTGCCAGTAGTATTAACTCGGGACAGGGGGCGAACGAGCAGTACTTC. It translates to CASSINSGQGANEQYF.

The V gene is TRBV4-3, the J gene TRBJ2-1; perhaps TRBD2 as D (5 bases). The V gene's germline CDR1 is LGHNA and CDR2 YSLEER. V was trimmed by 5 bases and J by 1 base, leaving 15 bases between them. CDR3 size: 16 residues. CDR3 in amino acids: CASSNLRRTSYNEQFF. DNA of the CDR3: TGCGCCAGCAGCAACCTCCGGAGGACGTCCTACAATGAGCAGTTCTTC.

This chain links TRBV5-8 with TRBJ2-1, with D maybe TRBD1 (6 bases). Trimming stripped 5 bases from V and 1 base from J, with 13 bases between. The V gene's germline CDR1 is SGHTS and CDR2 YDEGEE. CDR3 length equals 15 residues. The CDR3 spells CASSGDRPSYNEQFF. In DNA form, the CDR3 reads TGTGCCAGCAGTGGAGACAGGCCTTCCTACAATGAGCAGTTCTTC.